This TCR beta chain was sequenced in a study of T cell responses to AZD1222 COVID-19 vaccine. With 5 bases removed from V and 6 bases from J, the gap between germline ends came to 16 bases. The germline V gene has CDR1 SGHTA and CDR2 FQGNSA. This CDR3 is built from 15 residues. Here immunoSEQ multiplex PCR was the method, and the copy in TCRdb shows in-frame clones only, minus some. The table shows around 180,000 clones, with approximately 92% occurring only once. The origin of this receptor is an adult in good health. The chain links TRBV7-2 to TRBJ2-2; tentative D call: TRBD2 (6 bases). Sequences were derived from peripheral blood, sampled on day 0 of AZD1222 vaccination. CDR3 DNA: TGTGCCAGCAGCGACGGTCTAGCGACCCCCGGGGAGCTGTTTTTT. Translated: CASSDGLATPGELFF.